This entry describes one T cell receptor beta chain. This sample is part of a study of T cell changes during pregnancy in multiple sclerosis. Sequenced by immunoSEQ multiplex PCR; TCRdb stores in-frame clones only, minus some. The sample lists around 96,000 clones, approximately 95% occurring once. V was clipped by 2 bases and J by 3 bases, with 7 bases between them. CDR1 KGHSH and CDR2 LQKENI come from the germline V gene. The CDR3 covers 13 residues. The TCR comes from a female donor in good health, enrolled as a control in a pregnancy study. V and J are TRBV18 and TRBJ1-2; unclear D gene. This specimen consisted of peripheral blood, obtained after pregnancy. The CDR3: CASSPYEDYGYTF. The CDR3 bases are TGTGCCAGCTCACCATACGAGGACTATGGCTACACCTTC. The whole variable domain, filled in from reference TRBV18 and TRBJ1-2, reads NAGVMQNPRHLVRRRGQEARLRCSPMKGHSHVYWYRQLPEEGLKFMVYLQKENIIDESGMPKERFSAEFPKEGPSILRIQQVVRGDSAAYFCASSPYEDYGYTFGSGTRLTVV.